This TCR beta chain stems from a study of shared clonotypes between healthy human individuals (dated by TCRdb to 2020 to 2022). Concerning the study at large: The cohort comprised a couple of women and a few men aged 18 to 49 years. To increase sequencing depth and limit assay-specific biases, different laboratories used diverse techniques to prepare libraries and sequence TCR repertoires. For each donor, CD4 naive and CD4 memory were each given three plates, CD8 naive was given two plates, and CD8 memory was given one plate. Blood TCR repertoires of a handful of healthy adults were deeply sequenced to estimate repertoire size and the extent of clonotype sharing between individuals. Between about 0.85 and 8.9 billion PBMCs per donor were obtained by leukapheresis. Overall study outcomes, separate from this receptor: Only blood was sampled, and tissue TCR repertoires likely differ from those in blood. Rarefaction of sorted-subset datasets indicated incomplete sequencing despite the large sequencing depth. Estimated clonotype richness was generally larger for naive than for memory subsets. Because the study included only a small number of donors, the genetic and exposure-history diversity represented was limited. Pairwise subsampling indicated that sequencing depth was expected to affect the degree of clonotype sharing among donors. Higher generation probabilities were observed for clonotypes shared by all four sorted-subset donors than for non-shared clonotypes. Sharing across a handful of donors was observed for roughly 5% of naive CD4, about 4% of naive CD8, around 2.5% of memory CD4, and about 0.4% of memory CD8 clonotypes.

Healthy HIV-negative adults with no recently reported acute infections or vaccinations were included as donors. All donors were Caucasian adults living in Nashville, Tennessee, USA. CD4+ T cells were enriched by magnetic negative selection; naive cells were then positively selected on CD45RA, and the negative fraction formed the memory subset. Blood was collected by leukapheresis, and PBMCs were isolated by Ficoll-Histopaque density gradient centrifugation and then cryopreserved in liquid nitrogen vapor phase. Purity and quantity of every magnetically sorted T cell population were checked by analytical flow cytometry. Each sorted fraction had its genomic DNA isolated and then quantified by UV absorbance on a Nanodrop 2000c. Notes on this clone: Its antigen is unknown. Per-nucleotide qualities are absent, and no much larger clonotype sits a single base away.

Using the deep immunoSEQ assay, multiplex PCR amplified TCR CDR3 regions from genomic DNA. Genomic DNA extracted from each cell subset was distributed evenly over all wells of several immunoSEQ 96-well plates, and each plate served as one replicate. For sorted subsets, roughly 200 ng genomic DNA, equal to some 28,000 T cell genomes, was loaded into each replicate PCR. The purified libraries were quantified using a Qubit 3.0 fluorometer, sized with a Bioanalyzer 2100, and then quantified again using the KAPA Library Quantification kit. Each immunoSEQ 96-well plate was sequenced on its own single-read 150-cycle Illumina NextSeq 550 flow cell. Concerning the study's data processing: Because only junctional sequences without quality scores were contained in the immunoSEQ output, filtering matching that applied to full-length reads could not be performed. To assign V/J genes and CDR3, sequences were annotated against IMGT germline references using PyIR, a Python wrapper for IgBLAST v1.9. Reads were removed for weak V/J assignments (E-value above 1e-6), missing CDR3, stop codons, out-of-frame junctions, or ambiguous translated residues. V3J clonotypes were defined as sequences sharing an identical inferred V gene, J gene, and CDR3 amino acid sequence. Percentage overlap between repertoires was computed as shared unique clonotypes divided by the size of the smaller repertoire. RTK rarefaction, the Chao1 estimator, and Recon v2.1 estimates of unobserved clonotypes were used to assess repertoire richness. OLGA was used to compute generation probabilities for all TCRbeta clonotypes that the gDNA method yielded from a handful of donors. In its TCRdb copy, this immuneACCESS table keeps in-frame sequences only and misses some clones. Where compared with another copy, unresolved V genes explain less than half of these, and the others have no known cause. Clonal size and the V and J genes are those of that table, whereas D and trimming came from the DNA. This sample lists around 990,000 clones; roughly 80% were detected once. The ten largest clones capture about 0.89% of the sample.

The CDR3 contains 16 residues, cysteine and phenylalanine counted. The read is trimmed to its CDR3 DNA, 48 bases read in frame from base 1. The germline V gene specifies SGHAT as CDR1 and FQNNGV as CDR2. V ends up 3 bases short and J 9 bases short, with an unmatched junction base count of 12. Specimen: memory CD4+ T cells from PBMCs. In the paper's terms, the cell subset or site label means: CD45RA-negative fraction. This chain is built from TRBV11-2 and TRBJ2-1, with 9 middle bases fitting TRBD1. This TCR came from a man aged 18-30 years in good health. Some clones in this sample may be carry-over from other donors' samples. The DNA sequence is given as TGTGCCAGCAGCTTCGGTCCGGGACAGGGCCTTGGTGAGCAGTTCTTC. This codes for CASSFGPGQGLGEQFF.